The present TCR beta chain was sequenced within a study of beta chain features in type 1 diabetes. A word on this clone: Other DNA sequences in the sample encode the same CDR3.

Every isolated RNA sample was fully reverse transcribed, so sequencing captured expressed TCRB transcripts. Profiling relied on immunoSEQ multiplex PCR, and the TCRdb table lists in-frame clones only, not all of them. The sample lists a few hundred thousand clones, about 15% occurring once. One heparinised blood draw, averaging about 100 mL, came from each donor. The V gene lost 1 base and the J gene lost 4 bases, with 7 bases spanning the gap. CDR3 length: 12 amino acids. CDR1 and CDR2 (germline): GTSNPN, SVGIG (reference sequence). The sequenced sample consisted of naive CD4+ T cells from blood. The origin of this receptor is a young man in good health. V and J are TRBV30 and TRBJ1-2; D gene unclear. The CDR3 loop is CAWSDGSYGYTF. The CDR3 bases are TGTGCCTGGAGTGATGGGTCCTATGGCTACACCTTC.